This T cell receptor (beta chain) was profiled in a study of blood T cell repertoires in COVID-19. This clone was detected only once. Here immunoSEQ multiplex PCR was the method, and the copy in TCRdb shows in-frame clones only, minus some. This table holds some 15,000 clones, roughly 76% found once. This receptor was obtained from a man aged 65 to 79 with active or convalescent COVID-19. The sample comprised peripheral blood.

The DNA for the CDR3 is TGTGCCAGCAGGAGCGCCCTGATGGGGGGAGACGAGCAGTACTTC. Its protein product is CASRSALMGGDEQYF. The chain employs TRBV28 and TRBJ2-7; possible D gene TRBD2, 6 bases. This CDR3 region has 15 residues. Germline lookup yields CDR1 MDHEN and CDR2 SYDVKM. The V end was cut by 6 bases, the J end by 5 bases, with 20 bases between.